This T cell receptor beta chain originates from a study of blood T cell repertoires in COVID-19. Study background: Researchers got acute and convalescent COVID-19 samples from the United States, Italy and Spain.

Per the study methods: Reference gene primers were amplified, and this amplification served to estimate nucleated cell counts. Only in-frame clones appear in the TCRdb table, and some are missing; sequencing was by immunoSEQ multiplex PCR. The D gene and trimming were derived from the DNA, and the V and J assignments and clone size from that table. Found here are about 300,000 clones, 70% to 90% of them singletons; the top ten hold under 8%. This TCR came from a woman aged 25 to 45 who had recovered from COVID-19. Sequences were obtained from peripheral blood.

CDR3 coding DNA: TGTGCCACCGCGGGGGGGGACGAGCAGTACTTC. Amino acid sequence: CATAGGDEQYF. The rearrangement joins TRBV19 to TRBJ2-7; 9 bases line up with TRBD2. The CDR3 spans 11 residues. The junction had 3 bases not matched to a gene; V was cut back by 10 bases and J by 5 bases. Per germline, CDR1 LNHDA and CDR2 SQIVND (reference sequence). The variable domain in full, completed from reference TRBV19 and TRBJ2-7, reads DGGITQSPKYLFRKEGQNVTLSCEQNLNHDAMYWYRQDPGQGLRLIYYSQIVNDFQKGDIAEGYSVSREKKESFPLTVTSAQKNPTAFYLCATAGGDEQYFGPGTRLTVT.